This TCR beta chain emerged from a study of blood T cells in healthy people across ages. Overall study results and limits: Getting older went along with TCR beta diversity per million T cells dropping roughly linearly. Estimated diversity that came from one million T cells was considered an underestimate. Strong correlation was found linking TCR beta diversity to naive T cell percentage.

A second PCR, run for about 6 to 11 cycles, used a sample-barcoded 5' primer plus a J-beta primer mix. A single record per CDR3 protein comes from TCRdb applying MiXCR to the 5' RACE reads. This table has hundreds of thousands of distinct CDR3 sequences, just over 55% appearing once. Each donor had 9 to 10 milliliters of peripheral blood drawn. For this clonotype: Its target is unknown.

The sequencing input was blood. This receptor was taken from a man between 40 and 49 years old in good health.

CDR3: CASSSPSVRDLEQFF. DNA for the CDR3: TGTGCCAGCAGTTCTCCTAGCGTTCGGGATCTTGAGCAGTTCTTC. V and J are TRBV28 and TRBJ2-1; TRBD2 is a possible D gene (6 bases). Trimming removed 4 bases from V and 9 bases from J, with 19 bases in between. This CDR3 has 15 residues. Germline V gives CDR1 MDHEN, CDR2 SYDVKM.